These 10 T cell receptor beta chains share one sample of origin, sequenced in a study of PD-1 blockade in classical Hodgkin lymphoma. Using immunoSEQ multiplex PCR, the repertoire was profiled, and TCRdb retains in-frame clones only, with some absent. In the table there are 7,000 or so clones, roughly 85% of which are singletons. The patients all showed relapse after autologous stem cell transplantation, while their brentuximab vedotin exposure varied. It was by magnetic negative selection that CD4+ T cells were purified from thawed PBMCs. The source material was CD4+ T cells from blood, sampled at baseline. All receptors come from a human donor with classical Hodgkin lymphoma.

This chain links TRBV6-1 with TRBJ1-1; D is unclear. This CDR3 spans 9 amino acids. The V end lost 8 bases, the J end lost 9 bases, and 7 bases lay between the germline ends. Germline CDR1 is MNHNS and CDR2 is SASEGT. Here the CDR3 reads CASESKAFF. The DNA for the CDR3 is TGTGCCAGCGAATCCAAAGCTTTCTTT.

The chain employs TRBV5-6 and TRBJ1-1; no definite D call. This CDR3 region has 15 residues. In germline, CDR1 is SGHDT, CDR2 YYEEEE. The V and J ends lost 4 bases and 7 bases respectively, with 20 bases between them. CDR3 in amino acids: CASSRYSAGEYEAFF. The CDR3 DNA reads TGTGCCAGCAGCCGATATTCTGCAGGAGAATATGAAGCTTTCTTT.

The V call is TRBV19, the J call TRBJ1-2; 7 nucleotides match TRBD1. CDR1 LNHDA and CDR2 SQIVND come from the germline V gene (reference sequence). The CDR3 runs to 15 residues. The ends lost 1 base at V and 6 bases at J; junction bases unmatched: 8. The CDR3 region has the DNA TGTGCCAGTAGTATAGGTGGACGACAGGGTGATGGCTACACCTTC. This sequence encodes CASSIGGRQGDGYTF.

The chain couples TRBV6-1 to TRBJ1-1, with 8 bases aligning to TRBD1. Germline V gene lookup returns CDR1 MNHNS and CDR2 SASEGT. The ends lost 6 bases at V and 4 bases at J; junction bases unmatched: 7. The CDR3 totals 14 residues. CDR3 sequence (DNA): TGTGCCAGCAGCCGGACAGGGTCGAGCACTGAAGCTTTCTTT. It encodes CASSRTGSSTEAFF.

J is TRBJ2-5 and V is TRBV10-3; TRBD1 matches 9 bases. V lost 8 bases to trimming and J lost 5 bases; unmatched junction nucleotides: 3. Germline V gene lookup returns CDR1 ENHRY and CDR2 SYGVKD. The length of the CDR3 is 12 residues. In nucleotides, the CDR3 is TGTGCCATCGGGGACAGGGTGGAGACCCAGTACTTC. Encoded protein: CAIGDRVETQYF.

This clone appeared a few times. The CDR3 loop reads CASSLRVLDYGYTF. As DNA, the CDR3 is TGTGCCAGCAGTTTGAGGGTTCTCGACTATGGCTACACCTTC. This chain joins TRBV28 and TRBJ1-2; D is undetermined. Germline V gene sequence: CDR1 MDHEN, CDR2 SYDVKM. CDR3 length equals 14 residues. The V end lost 3 bases, the J end lost 3 bases, and 11 bases lay between the germline ends.

In DNA, the CDR3 is TGCAGCGTTGAAGCTGGACCCGGTAGAGAGACCCAGTACTTC. Translating it yields CSVEAGPGRETQYF. The chain combines TRBV29-1 with TRBJ2-5; D is undetermined. CDR1 and CDR2 from the germline V gene are SQVTM and ANQGSEA. Trimming took off 1 base at V and 4 bases at J, with 13 bases between the two ends. The CDR3 contains 14 residues.

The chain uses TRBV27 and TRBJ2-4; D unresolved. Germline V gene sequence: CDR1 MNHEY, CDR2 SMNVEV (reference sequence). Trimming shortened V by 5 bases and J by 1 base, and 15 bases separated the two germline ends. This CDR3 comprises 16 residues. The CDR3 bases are TGTGCCAGCAGTCCCCGCCCCGTGGAGGCCAAAAACATTCAGTACTTC. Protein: CASSPRPVEAKNIQYF.

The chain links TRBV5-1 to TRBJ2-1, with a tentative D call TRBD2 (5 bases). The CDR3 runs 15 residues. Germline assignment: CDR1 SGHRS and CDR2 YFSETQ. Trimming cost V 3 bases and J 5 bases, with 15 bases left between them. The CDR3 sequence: CASSWNGEANNEQFF. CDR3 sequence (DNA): TGCGCCAGCAGCTGGAACGGGGAAGCCAACAATGAGCAGTTCTTC. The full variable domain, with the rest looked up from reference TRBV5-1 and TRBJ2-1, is KAGVTQTPRYLIKTRGQQVTLSCSPISGHRSVSWYQQTPGQGLQFLFEYFSETQRNKGNFPGRFSGRQFSNSRSEMNVSTLELGDSALYLCASSWNGEANNEQFFGPGTRLTVL.

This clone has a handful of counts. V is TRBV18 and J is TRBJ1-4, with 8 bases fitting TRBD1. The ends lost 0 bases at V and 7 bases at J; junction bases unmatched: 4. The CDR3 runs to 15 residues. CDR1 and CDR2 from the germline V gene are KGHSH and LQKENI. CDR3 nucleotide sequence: TGTGCCAGCTCACCACCGTTGGGACAGGTTGAAAAACTGTTTTTT. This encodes CASSPPLGQVEKLFF. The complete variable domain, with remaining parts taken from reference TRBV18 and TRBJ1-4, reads NAGVMQNPRHLVRRRGQEARLRCSPMKGHSHVYWYRQLPEEGLKFMVYLQKENIIDESGMPKERFSAEFPKEGPSILRIQQVVRGDSAAYFCASSPPLGQVEKLFFGSGTQLSVL.